The T cell receptor (delta chain) under discussion was sequenced for a study of Vδ1+ human thymocytes. Regarding the study as a whole: Bulk repertoire data may be misinterpreted because of unexpected Vdelta2 sequences. Thymic TRG and TRD repertoires appeared highly polyclonal. Thymic delta-chain repertoires held roughly 18% Vdelta2 sequences and few Vdelta3, despite high sort purity.

This CDR3 has 15 amino acids. The germline V and J ends were trimmed by 3 bases and 2 bases, with 13 bases remaining between them. The V gene's germline CDR1 is TSWWSYY and CDR2 QGS. Extracted RNA was reverse transcribed into cDNA. Pooled V-gene forward primers with one constant-region reverse primer generated the CDR3 amplicons by multiplex PCR. TCRdb reprocessed the multiplex PCR reads using CATT. This table holds around 76,000 delta-chain clones, approximately 37% found once. Concerning this clone: Its antigen is unknown.

The sorted cells were CD3+ Vdelta1+ Vdelta2- thymocytes from alphabeta-depleted thymus. Sequenced material: Vdelta1+ gamma-delta thymocytes from the thymus. The subset denotes: FACS-sorted CD3+ TCRalphabeta- TCRVdelta1+ TCRVdelta2- thymocytes. This clonotype was obtained from a boy under two years old who had congenital heart surgery. This chain links TRDV1 with TRDJ1, with D maybe TRDD2 (6 bases). CDR3 DNA: TGTGCTCTTGGGGACTTCCTTCACGGGACCGATAAACTCATCTTT. It is translated as CALGDFLHGTDKLIF.